This T cell receptor (beta chain) stems from a study of vaccination and CD4 T cells after COVID-19. Study-level information: Overlapping peptides covering the spike proteins of SARS-CoV-2, HCoV-NL63, HCoV-OC43 and HCoV-229E were added to stimulate cells.

Specified treatment: approximately nine-day PBMC culture with coronavirus spike peptide pools or control peptides (ViraFEST assay). From the unexposed donor, CD4+ T cells were collected ahead of the COVID-19 pandemic (2011-2018). ViraFEST used peptide pools to expand antigen-specific T cells, then sequenced TCRs. IL-2 (around 9 IU/ml) and peptide pools (about 9 ug/ml) were added to cultures of around 2.1 million PBMCs per well. This clonotype was found a few times. Its specificity is not known. The assay that was used to sequence DNA from cultured CD4+ T cells was the Oncomine TCR Beta short-read assay. TCRdb re-called the PCR reads with MiXCR, one entry per CDR3 protein. The sample lists roughly 6,600 distinct CDR3 sequences; 45% to 65% were seen once. Trimming pared 3 bases from V and 1 base from J, leaving 9 bases between. CDR3 length: 14 amino acids. Germline V gene data show CDR1 as ENHRY and CDR2 as SYGVKD.

Material: CD4+ T cells from blood, cultured in vitro. The chain is built from TRBV10-3 and TRBJ1-1, with D possibly matching TRBD1 (5 bases). The origin of this receptor is a human donor in good health. The CDR3 protein is CAISEAGRNTEAFF. DNA of the CDR3: TGTGCCATCAGTGAAGCAGGGAGGAACACTGAAGCTTTCTTT.